The rows below give T cell receptor beta chains drawn from one sample of a study of T cells after somatic rescue of genetic block. Profiled with immunoSEQ multiplex PCR; TCRdb holds only in-frame clones, not every one. The sample shows about 120,000 clones, about 93% of them seen only once. Sequencing was carried out using peripheral blood mononuclear cells (PBMCs). These receptor sequences come from a woman between 18 and 29 years old. Both conserved end residues are part of each CDR3. D genes are given only for firm matches. The size entry is marked missing in some rows and otherwise reads once, few, many or a size class.

cdr3_length	v_call	j_call	clone_size	d_call	cdr3_aa	cdr3_nt
13	TRBV6-1	TRBJ1-5	few	TRBD1	CASGGTGTQPQHF	TGTGCCAGCGGCGGGACAGGAACTCAGCCCCAGCATTTT
11	TRBV30	TRBJ2-3	-	-	CAWSVGARQYF	TGTGCCTGGAGTGTAGGGGCCCGGCAGTATTTT
19	TRBV5-1	TRBJ1-5	-	-	CAAPGGKSVGYYSNQPQHF	TGCGCCGCGCCGGGGGGAAAAAGCGTGGGATATTATAGCAATCAGCCCCAGCATTTT
18	TRBV2	TRBJ2-2	once	-	CASSEGGPRELDTGELFF	TGTGCCAGCAGTGAAGGTGGCCCGCGCGAGCTCGACACCGGGGAGCTGTTTTTT
15	TRBV7-9	TRBJ1-2	-	TRBD1	CASSPPTGTANGYTF	TGTGCCAGCAGCCCACCCACCGGGACAGCAAATGGCTACACCTTC
11	TRBV28	TRBJ1-4	-	-	CASRNREKLFF	TGTGCCAGCAGGAACCGGGAAAAACTGTTTTTT
18	TRBV4-3	TRBJ2-3	-	-	CASSQVVGSPYRTDTQYF	TGCGCCAGCAGCCAAGTTGTAGGGAGCCCCTATCGCACAGATACGCAGTATTTT
15	TRBV6-5	TRBJ1-5	once	-	CASSYSKGGNQPQHF	TGTGCCAGCAGTTACTCGAAGGGTGGCAATCAGCCCCAGCATTTT
16	TRBV4-3	TRBJ2-5	-	TRBD2	CASSQAGTRNQETQYF	TGCGCCAGCAGCCAAGCCGGGACTAGAAACCAAGAGACCCAGTACTTC
15	TRBV6-5	TRBJ2-7	-	TRBD1	CASKPGQGSSYEQYF	TGTGCCAGCAAGCCGGGACAGGGGAGCTCCTACGAGCAGTACTTC
12	TRBV10-3	TRBJ2-5	-	-	CAAKGGKETQYF	TGTGCCGCTAAGGGGGGGAAAGAGACCCAGTACTTC
13	TRBV19	TRBJ2-5	-	-	CASSIAVQETQYF	TGTGCCAGTAGTATAGCGGTCCAAGAGACCCAGTACTTC
15	TRBV28	TRBJ1-4	once	TRBD1	CASNTGGTGNEKLFF	TGTGCCAGCAACACAGGGGGGACAGGGAATGAAAAACTGTTTTTT
15	TRBV2	TRBJ1-6	-	TRBD1	CASRQGQGNNSPLHF	TGTGCCAGCAGGCAAGGACAGGGGAATAATTCACCCCTCCACTTT
14	TRBV2	TRBJ1-2	-	TRBD1	CASRRGQSNYGYTF	TGTGCCAGCAGGAGGGGACAGAGCAACTATGGCTACACCTTC
14	TRBV15	TRBJ1-1	-	-	CATSTRLLGREAFF	TGTGCCACCAGCACTAGACTCTTAGGACGTGAAGCTTTCTTT
14	TRBV5-4	TRBJ1-2	-	TRBD1	CASTYTGGNYGYTF	TGTGCCAGCACCTATACAGGGGGGAACTATGGCTACACCTTC
12	TRBV5-6	TRBJ2-1	-	-	CASSPQHREQFF	TGTGCCAGCAGCCCACAACACAGGGAGCAGTTCTTC
14	TRBV30	TRBJ1-4	-	-	CAWSVTLGEVKLFF	TGTGCCTGGAGTGTAACGTTAGGAGAAGTAAAACTGTTTTTT
16	TRBV7-8	TRBJ2-3	-	-	CASSFRRASSTDTQYF	TGTGCCAGCAGCTTTAGACGAGCCTCTAGCACAGATACGCAGTATTTT
15	TRBV4-3	TRBJ1-1	-	-	CASSQVPGRDTEAFF	TGCGCCAGCAGCCAAGTACCGGGAAGGGACACTGAAGCTTTCTTT
15	TRBV30	TRBJ1-4	-	-	CAWSVRAATNEKLFF	TGTGCCTGGAGTGTACGGGCGGCAACTAATGAAAAACTGTTTTTT
15	TRBV7-6	TRBJ1-6	-	TRBD1	CASSLWTGRDSPLHF	TGTGCCAGCAGCCTCTGGACAGGGAGGGACTCACCCCTCCACTTT
11	TRBV4-1	TRBJ1-2	-	-	CASSRGNGYTF	TGCGCCAGCAGCAGGGGGAATGGCTACACCTTC
17	TRBV5-6	TRBJ2-2	once	-	CASSLEVGHANTGELFF	TGTGCCAGCAGCTTGGAAGTAGGACACGCGAACACCGGGGAGCTGTTTTTT
18	TRBV9	TRBJ2-1	-	TRBD2	CASSPPLERGGLGNEQFF	TGTGCCAGCAGCCCACCCCTTGAGCGGGGGGGTTTAGGTAATGAGCAGTTCTTC
14	TRBV5-5	TRBJ1-5	once	TRBD1	CASSGTGGNQPQHF	TGTGCCAGCAGCGGGACAGGGGGCAATCAGCCCCAGCATTTT
16	TRBV27	TRBJ1-5	-	TRBD1	CASSRTGIRRDQPQHF	TGTGCCAGCAGTAGGACAGGGATTAGGCGGGATCAGCCCCAGCATTTT
15	TRBV6-1	TRBJ1-1	-	-	CASGFPDPMGTEAFF	TGTGCCAGCGGTTTTCCGGACCCTATGGGCACTGAAGCTTTCTTT
15	TRBV9	TRBJ2-3	-	TRBD2	CASSVSGTTSDTQYF	TGTGCCAGCAGCGTTTCCGGGACTACCTCGGATACGCAGTATTTT
16	TRBV7-2	TRBJ1-6	few	-	CASSLEGQGNNSPLHF	TGTGCCAGCAGCTTAGAGGGTCAGGGGAATAATTCACCCCTCCACTTT
13	TRBV19	TRBJ1-1	-	-	CASSRNRNTEAFF	TGTGCCAGTAGTAGGAACAGGAACACTGAAGCTTTCTTT
16	TRBV5-6	TRBJ2-3	-	-	CASSPDGPARTDTQYF	TGTGCCAGCAGCCCAGACGGACCGGCGAGGACAGATACGCAGTATTTT
14	TRBV6-1	TRBJ1-1	-	TRBD1	CASSAVTGGTEAFF	TGTGCCAGCAGCGCCGTTACAGGGGGCACTGAAGCTTTCTTT
14	TRBV23-1	TRBJ2-5	-	-	CATGLGGQQETQYF	TGCGCCACGGGCCTCGGGGGGCAGCAAGAGACCCAGTACTTC
15	TRBV29-1	TRBJ2-1	-	-	CSVAAGSSSYNEQFF	TGCAGCGTTGCAGCGGGTAGTAGCTCCTACAATGAGCAGTTCTTC
13	TRBV19	TRBJ1-1	-	TRBD1	CASSVTGGSEAFF	TGTGCCAGTAGTGTAACAGGGGGCTCTGAAGCTTTCTTT